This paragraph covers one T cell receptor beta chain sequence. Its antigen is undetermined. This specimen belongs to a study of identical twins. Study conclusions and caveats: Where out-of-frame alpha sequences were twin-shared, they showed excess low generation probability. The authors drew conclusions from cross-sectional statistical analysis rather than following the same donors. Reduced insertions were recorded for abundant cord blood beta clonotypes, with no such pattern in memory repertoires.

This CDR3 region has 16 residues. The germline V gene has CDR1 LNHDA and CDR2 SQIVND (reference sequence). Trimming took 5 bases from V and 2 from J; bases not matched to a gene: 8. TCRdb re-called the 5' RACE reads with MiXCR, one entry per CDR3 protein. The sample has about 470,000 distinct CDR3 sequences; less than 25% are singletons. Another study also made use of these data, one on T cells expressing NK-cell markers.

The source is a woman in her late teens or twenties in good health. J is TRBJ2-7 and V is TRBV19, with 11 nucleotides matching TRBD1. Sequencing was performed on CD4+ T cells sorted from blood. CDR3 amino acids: CASSAAPGQGAYEQYF. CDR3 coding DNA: TGTGCCAGTAGTGCAGCTCCGGGACAGGGGGCCTACGAGCAGTACTTC.